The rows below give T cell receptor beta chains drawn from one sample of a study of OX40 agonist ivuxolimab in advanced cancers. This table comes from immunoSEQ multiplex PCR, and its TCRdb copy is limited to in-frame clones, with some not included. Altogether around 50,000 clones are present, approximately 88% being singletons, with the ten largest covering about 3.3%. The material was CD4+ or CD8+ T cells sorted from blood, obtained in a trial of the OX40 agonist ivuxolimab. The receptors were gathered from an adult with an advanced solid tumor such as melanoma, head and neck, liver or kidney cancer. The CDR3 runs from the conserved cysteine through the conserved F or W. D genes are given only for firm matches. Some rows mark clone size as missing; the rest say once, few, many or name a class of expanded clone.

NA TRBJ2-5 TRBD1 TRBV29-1 CSVGSGQGSAKTQYF TGCAGCGTTGGGAGCGGACAGGGCAGTGCGAAGACCCAGTACTTC
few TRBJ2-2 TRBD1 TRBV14 CASSRGQGTNTGELFF TGTGCCAGCAGCCGAGGACAGGGAACGAACACCGGGGAGCTGTTTTTT
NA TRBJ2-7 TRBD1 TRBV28 CASWDSTYEQYF TGTGCCAGCTGGGACAGTACTTACGAGCAGTACTTC
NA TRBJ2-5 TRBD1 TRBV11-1 CASSSRTGVQETQYF TGTGCCAGCAGCTCGCGGACAGGGGTCCAAGAGACCCAGTACTTC
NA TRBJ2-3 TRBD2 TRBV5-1 CASSLWASGSSTDTQYF TGCGCCAGCAGCTTGTGGGCTAGCGGATCTAGCACAGATACGCAGTATTTT
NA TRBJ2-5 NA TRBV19 CASSMVRQETQYF TGTGCCAGTAGTATGGTCCGCCAAGAGACCCAGTACTTC
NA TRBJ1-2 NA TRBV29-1 CSVEDRRDGYGYTF TGCAGCGTTGAAGACCGCCGGGACGGCTATGGCTACACCTTC
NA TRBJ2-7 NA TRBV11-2 CASHLTGGGGEQYF TGTGCCAGCCATCTGACAGGTGGCGGCGGCGAGCAGTACTTC
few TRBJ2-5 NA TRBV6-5 CASSSGPSGGETQYF TGTGCCAGCAGTTCCGGACCTTCAGGCGGGGAGACCCAGTACTTC
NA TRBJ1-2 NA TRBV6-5 CASSYSRTANYGYTF TGTGCCAGCAGTTACTCTAGGACAGCTAACTATGGCTACACCTTC
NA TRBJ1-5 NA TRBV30 CAWSLKGSSQPQHF TGTGCCTGGAGTTTGAAAGGGAGTAGTCAGCCCCAGCATTTT
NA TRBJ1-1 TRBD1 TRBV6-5 CASISGGKGTEAFF TGTGCCAGCATTTCAGGGGGCAAGGGTACTGAAGCTTTCTTT
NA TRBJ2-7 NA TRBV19 CASSMKAGYEQYF TGTGCCAGTAGTATGAAGGCGGGCTACGAGCAGTACTTC
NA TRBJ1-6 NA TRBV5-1 CASSLVGEPNSPLHF TGCGCCAGCAGCTTGGTCGGAGAACCCAATTCACCCCTCCACTTT
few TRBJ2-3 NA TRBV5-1 CASSLSGGWIDTQYF TGCGCCAGCAGCTTGAGTGGGGGGTGGATAGATACGCAGTATTTT
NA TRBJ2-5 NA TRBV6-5 CASSGGETQYF TGTGCCAGCAGTGGAGGAGAGACCCAGTACTTC
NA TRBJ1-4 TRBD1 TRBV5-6 CASSLYDRAEKLFF TGTGCCAGCAGCCTGTACGACAGGGCTGAAAAACTGTTTTTT
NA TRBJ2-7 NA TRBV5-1 CASSLNRVGEQYF TGCGCCAGCAGCTTGAACAGGGTAGGCGAGCAGTACTTC
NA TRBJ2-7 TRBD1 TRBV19 CASSIEGQGSYEQYF TGTGCCAGTAGTATAGAGGGACAGGGGAGCTACGAGCAGTACTTC
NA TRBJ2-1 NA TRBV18 CASSPRPVDEQFF TGTGCCAGCTCACCGCGGCCTGTGGATGAGCAGTTCTTC
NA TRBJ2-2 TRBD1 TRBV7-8 CASSPLVGQGINTGELFF TGTGCCAGCAGCCCGTTAGTGGGACAGGGGATAAACACCGGGGAGCTGTTTTTT
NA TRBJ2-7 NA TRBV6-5 CASSYAGHSYEQYF TGTGCCAGCAGTTATGCAGGCCACTCCTACGAGCAGTACTTC
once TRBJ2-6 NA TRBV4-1 CASSQVRGVIIAGANVLTF TGCGCCAGCAGCCAAGTTAGAGGAGTTATAATAGCTGGGGCCAACGTCCTGACTTTC
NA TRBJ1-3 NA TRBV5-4 CASSPTLDGNTIYF TGTGCCAGCAGCCCCACCCTAGATGGAAACACCATATATTTT
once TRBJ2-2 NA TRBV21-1 CASSIWRRGFNGLAGELFF TGTGCCAGCAGCATTTGGAGGCGGGGCTTCAACGGACTCGCCGGGGAGCTGTTTTTT
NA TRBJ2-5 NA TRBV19 CASSISRETQYF TGTGCCAGTAGTATTTCCAGGGAGACCCAGTACTTC
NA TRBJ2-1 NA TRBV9 CASSVAGHLNEQFF TGTGCCAGCAGCGTAGCGGGCCATCTCAATGAGCAGTTCTTC
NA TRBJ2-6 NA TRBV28 CASSLWPGGFQSSGANVLTF TGTGCCAGCAGTTTATGGCCCGGGGGCTTCCAGAGCTCTGGGGCCAACGTCCTGACTTTC
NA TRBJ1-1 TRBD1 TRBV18 CASSPPGGEAFF TGTGCCAGCTCACCACCAGGGGGCGAAGCTTTCTTT
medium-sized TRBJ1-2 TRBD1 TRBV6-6 CASSYSGDTGVGYTF TGTGCCAGCAGTTACTCGGGAGATACAGGGGTTGGCTACACCTTC
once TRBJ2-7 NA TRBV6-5 CASSYFFYEQYF TGTGCCAGCAGTTACTTCTTCTACGAGCAGTACTTC
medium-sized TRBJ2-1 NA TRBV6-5 CASKDHGGEQFF TGTGCCAGCAAGGACCACGGCGGTGAGCAGTTCTTC
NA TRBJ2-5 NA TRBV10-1 CASSRVQETQYF TGCGCCAGCAGCAGGGTTCAAGAGACCCAGTACTTC
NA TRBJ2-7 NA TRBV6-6 CASSYPARANEQYF TGTGCCAGCAGTTACCCCGCCAGGGCAAACGAGCAGTACTTC
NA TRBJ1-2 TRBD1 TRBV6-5 CASSRQGQGDGYTF TGTGCCAGCAGCCGCCAGGGACAGGGGGATGGCTACACCTTC
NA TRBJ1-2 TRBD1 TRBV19 CASLEDRGYGYTF TGTGCCAGCCTCGAAGACAGGGGATATGGCTACACCTTC
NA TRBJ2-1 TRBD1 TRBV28 CASSSGDRAAIEQFF TGTGCCAGCAGTTCTGGGGACAGGGCGGCTATTGAGCAGTTCTTC
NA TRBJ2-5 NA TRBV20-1 CSANQVETQYF TGCAGTGCTAACCAAGTAGAGACCCAGTACTTC
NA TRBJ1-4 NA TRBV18 CASQTTGGANEKLFF TGTGCCAGCCAAACGACGGGAGGGGCTAATGAAAAACTGTTTTTT
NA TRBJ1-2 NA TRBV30 CAWSVVPLYGYTF TGTGCCTGGAGTGTAGTCCCCCTCTATGGCTACACCTTC
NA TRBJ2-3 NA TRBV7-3 CASSLIAVSTDTQYF TGTGCCAGCAGCTTAATAGCGGTTAGCACAGATACGCAGTATTTT
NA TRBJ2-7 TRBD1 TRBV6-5 CASSTAGTAYEQYF TGTGCCAGCAGTACCGCCGGGACAGCCTACGAGCAGTACTTC
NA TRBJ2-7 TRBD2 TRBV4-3 CASSRGLADSYEQYF TGCGCCAGCAGCCGGGGACTAGCGGACTCCTACGAGCAGTACTTC
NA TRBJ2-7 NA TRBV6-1 CASSEAAQGRNEQYF TGTGCCAGCAGTGAAGCAGCCCAGGGGAGGAACGAGCAGTACTTC
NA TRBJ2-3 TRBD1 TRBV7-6 CASSFRTGSTDTQYF TGTGCCAGCAGCTTCCGGACAGGGTCCACAGATACGCAGTATTTT
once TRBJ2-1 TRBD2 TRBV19 CASRSGIAYNEQFF TGTGCCAGTAGGAGCGGGATCGCCTACAATGAGCAGTTCTTC
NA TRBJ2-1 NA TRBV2 CASSVFARDSYNEQFF TGTGCCAGCAGTGTGTTCGCACGGGATTCCTACAATGAGCAGTTCTTC
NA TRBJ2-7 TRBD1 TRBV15 CATSRERGLYEQYF TGTGCCACCAGCAGAGAAAGGGGGCTTTACGAGCAGTACTTC
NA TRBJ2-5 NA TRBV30 CAWVAQGRGRGTQYF TGTGCCTGGGTAGCCCAGGGACGCGGACGAGGGACCCAGTACTTC
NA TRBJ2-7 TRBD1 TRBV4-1 CASSQASGTGFYEQYF TGCGCCAGCAGCCAAGCATCCGGGACAGGGTTTTACGAGCAGTACTTC
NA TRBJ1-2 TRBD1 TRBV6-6 CAGQGGGYGYTF TGTGCCGGACAGGGGGGAGGCTATGGCTACACCTTC
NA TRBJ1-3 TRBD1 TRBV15 CATSRVRGQGYSGNTIYF TGTGCCACCAGCAGAGTCCGGGGACAGGGGTACTCTGGAAACACCATATATTTT
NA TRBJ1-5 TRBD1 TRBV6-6 CASSRQGGQPQHF TGTGCCAGCAGTAGACAGGGCGGCCAGCCCCAGCATTTT